These T cell receptor beta chains were read from a single sample in a study of beta chain features in type 1 diabetes. Method: immunoSEQ multiplex PCR; TCRdb's copy keeps in-frame clones and lacks some. The data contain more than 300,000 clones, roughly an eighth of them singletons. The sequenced sample consisted of naive CD4+ T cells from blood. The receptors derive from a woman aged 18-29 years with type 1 diabetes. Both conserved end residues are part of each CDR3. The D gene is left open where the match is weak. Rows give clone size only sometimes, using once, few, many, or a class for an expanded clone.

V: TRBV7-9; size: few; J: TRBJ1-1; D: TRBD1; CDR3: CASRLLQGTIAEAFF; DNA: TGTGCCAGCAGATTACTACAGGGGACGATAGCTGAAGCTTTCTTT
V: TRBV5-1; size: .; J: TRBJ2-1; D: .; CDR3: CASSKGLVYEQFF; DNA: TGCGCCAGCAGTAAGGGGCTGGTATATGAGCAGTTCTTC
V: TRBV6-4; size: .; J: TRBJ1-1; D: .; CDR3: CASRPQGPNTEAFF; DNA: TGTGCCAGCAGACCGCAGGGGCCGAACACTGAAGCTTTCTTT
V: TRBV21-1; size: .; J: TRBJ2-5; D: .; CDR3: CASSKRRIRGMETQYF; DNA: TGTGCCAGCAGCAAAAGACGCATCCGGGGGATGGAGACCCAGTACTTC
V: TRBV5-4; size: few; J: TRBJ2-1; D: TRBD1; CDR3: CASSTGTGGLDGEQFF; DNA: TGTGCCAGCAGCACCGGGACAGGAGGACTCGACGGTGAGCAGTTCTTC
V: TRBV7-6; size: few; J: TRBJ2-3; D: TRBD2; CDR3: CASSSPGLSTDTQYF; DNA: TGTGCCAGCAGCTCACCGGGACTAAGCACAGATACGCAGTATTTT
V: TRBV4-3; size: .; J: TRBJ2-3; D: TRBD2; CDR3: CASSQAGTSGNTQYF; DNA: TGCGCCAGCAGCCAAGCCGGGACTAGCGGGAATACGCAGTATTTT
V: TRBV7-2; size: .; J: TRBJ2-7; D: .; CDR3: CASSVVVRDYEQYF; DNA: TGTGCCAGCAGCGTCGTAGTTCGGGACTACGAGCAGTACTTC
V: TRBV6-5; size: few; J: TRBJ1-2; D: .; CDR3: CASSATWTEGYTF; DNA: TGTGCCAGCAGCGCGACATGGACTGAGGGCTACACCTTC
V: TRBV27; size: .; J: TRBJ1-1; D: .; CDR3: CASGRMNTEAFF; DNA: TGTGCCAGCGGCAGGATGAACACTGAAGCTTTCTTT
V: TRBV20-1; size: .; J: TRBJ1-4; D: .; CDR3: CSARVREELFF; DNA: TGCAGTGCTAGAGTTAGGGAGGAACTGTTTTTT
V: TRBV4-1; size: few; J: TRBJ2-1; D: TRBD2; CDR3: CASSQLRLASYNEQFF; DNA: TGCGCCAGCAGCCAGCTTCGACTAGCCTCCTACAATGAGCAGTTCTTC
V: TRBV30; size: .; J: TRBJ1-5; D: TRBD1; CDR3: CAWSDSPGTGYQPQHF; DNA: TGTGCCTGGAGTGATTCCCCCGGGACAGGGTATCAGCCCCAGCATTTT
V: TRBV9; size: .; J: TRBJ2-1; D: .; CDR3: CASSVVQSSYNEQFF; DNA: TGTGCCAGCAGCGTAGTACAGAGCTCCTACAATGAGCAGTTCTTC
V: TRBV5-1; size: few; J: TRBJ2-5; D: .; CDR3: CASSFSGETQYF; DNA: TGCGCCAGCAGCTTCTCGGGAGAGACCCAGTACTTC
V: TRBV4-2; size: .; J: TRBJ1-2; D: .; CDR3: CASSQAQAGIGGYTF; DNA: TGTGCCAGCAGCCAGGCCCAGGCGGGGATAGGCGGCTACACCTTC
V: TRBV2; size: .; J: TRBJ2-5; D: .; CDR3: CASKRTGQETQYF; DNA: TGTGCCAGCAAGAGGACTGGCCAAGAGACCCAGTACTTC
V: TRBV18; size: .; J: TRBJ2-1; D: .; CDR3: CASSLLGPPDPHEQFF; DNA: TGTGCCAGCTCACTCCTGGGCCCCCCCGACCCGCATGAGCAGTTCTTC
V: TRBV5-1; size: .; J: TRBJ2-7; D: TRBD1; CDR3: CASRKGQDPYEQYF; DNA: TGCGCCAGCAGAAAAGGACAGGACCCCTACGAGCAGTACTTC
V: TRBV18; size: .; J: TRBJ2-3; D: TRBD1; CDR3: CASSLNRIGTGQDTQYF; DNA: TGTGCCAGCTCACTTAACAGGATCGGGACAGGTCAAGATACGCAGTATTTT
V: TRBV2; size: few; J: TRBJ2-2; D: TRBD2; CDR3: CASSELSGRSVGELFF; DNA: TGTGCCAGCAGTGAATTGAGCGGGAGGTCCGTCGGGGAGCTGTTTTTT
V: TRBV30; size: few; J: TRBJ2-5; D: .; CDR3: CASGGQGWTQYF; DNA: TGTGCCTCCGGGGGGCAGGGTTGGACCCAGTACTTC
V: TRBV6-5; size: few; J: TRBJ1-3; D: .; CDR3: CASSYSPQVGNTIYF; DNA: TGTGCCAGCAGTTACTCGCCGCAGGTTGGAAACACCATATATTTT
V: TRBV10-3; size: .; J: TRBJ2-7; D: .; CDR3: CAISELGGSREQYF; DNA: TGTGCCATCAGTGAGCTAGGAGGGAGTCGGGAGCAGTACTTC
V: TRBV18; size: .; J: TRBJ1-1; D: TRBD1; CDR3: CASSPRGQQNTEAFF; DNA: TGTGCCAGCTCACCCCGGGGACAGCAGAACACTGAAGCTTTCTTT
V: TRBV14; size: few; J: TRBJ2-7; D: .; CDR3: CASSQVYRDYEQYF; DNA: TGTGCCAGCAGCCAAGTTTATCGAGACTACGAGCAGTACTTC
V: TRBV4-3; size: few; J: TRBJ2-3; D: TRBD2; CDR3: CASSQDSSSGRGDTQYF; DNA: TGCGCCAGCAGCCAAGACTCGAGTAGCGGGAGAGGGGATACGCAGTATTTT
V: TRBV10-3; size: .; J: TRBJ2-5; D: TRBD2; CDR3: CASAGAGTGTETQYF; DNA: TGTGCCTCGGCCGGAGCGGGAACGGGCACAGAGACCCAGTACTTC
V: TRBV6-4; size: .; J: TRBJ2-1; D: .; CDR3: CASSADSADRSSYNEQFF; DNA: TGTGCCAGCAGTGCGGACTCCGCCGACCGTAGCTCCTACAATGAGCAGTTCTTC
V: TRBV5-6; size: .; J: TRBJ2-1; D: TRBD2; CDR3: CASSLTSGSNNEQFF; DNA: TGTGCCAGCAGCTTGACTAGCGGGAGTAACAATGAGCAGTTCTTC
V: TRBV10-3; size: .; J: TRBJ2-1; D: TRBD2; CDR3: CATRLAGGNEQFF; DNA: TGTGCCACAAGACTAGCGGGAGGGAATGAGCAGTTCTTC
V: TRBV5-1; size: .; J: TRBJ1-4; D: .; CDR3: CASSLVSAPNEKLFF; DNA: TGCGCCAGCAGCTTGGTGTCTGCGCCTAATGAAAAACTGTTTTTT
V: TRBV11-3; size: .; J: TRBJ2-3; D: .; CDR3: CASSWIRGDTQYF; DNA: TGTGCCAGCAGCTGGATAAGGGGAGATACGCAGTATTTT
V: TRBV29-1; size: .; J: TRBJ1-5; D: .; CDR3: CSVEDGSNQPQHF; DNA: TGCAGCGTTGAAGATGGCAGCAATCAGCCCCAGCATTTT
V: TRBV28; size: .; J: TRBJ2-1; D: .; CDR3: CASTGGAGGEQFF; DNA: TGTGCCAGCACTGGGGGGGCCGGAGGTGAGCAGTTCTTC
V: TRBV5-4; size: .; J: TRBJ2-1; D: .; CDR3: CASSLEGNEQFF; DNA: TGTGCCAGCAGCTTGGAGGGGAATGAGCAGTTCTTC
V: TRBV30; size: few; J: TRBJ1-5; D: .; CDR3: CAWSVDRSQPQHF; DNA: TGTGCCTGGAGTGTTGACAGAAGCCAGCCCCAGCATTTT
V: TRBV28; size: few; J: TRBJ2-7; D: .; CDR3: CASTPGGFYEQYF; DNA: TGTGCCAGCACGCCCGGCGGCTTCTACGAGCAGTACTTC
V: TRBV18; size: .; J: TRBJ1-5; D: .; CDR3: CASSPGSQPQHF; DNA: TGTGCCAGCTCACCAGGGAGCCAGCCCCAGCATTTT
V: TRBV28; size: .; J: TRBJ1-3; D: .; CDR3: CASLGGAGNTIYF; DNA: TGTGCCAGCTTGGGGGGAGCCGGAAACACCATATATTTT
V: TRBV7-9; size: few; J: TRBJ1-6; D: TRBD1; CDR3: CASSLGQGLGPLHF; DNA: TGTGCCAGCAGCTTAGGACAGGGTCTGGGACCCCTCCACTTT
V: TRBV7-9; size: .; J: TRBJ2-6; D: TRBD2; CDR3: CASSRIGRASGANVLTF; DNA: TGTGCCAGCAGCCGCATCGGGAGGGCCTCTGGGGCCAACGTCCTGACTTTC
V: TRBV12-5; size: .; J: TRBJ1-5; D: TRBD1; CDR3: CASGPGQSGNQPQHF; DNA: TGTGCTAGTGGACCGGGACAGTCCGGCAATCAGCCCCAGCATTTT
V: TRBV18; size: few; J: TRBJ1-2; D: TRBD1; CDR3: CASSPARDSGYGYTF; DNA: TGTGCCAGCTCACCTGCCCGGGACAGTGGCTATGGCTACACCTTC
V: TRBV18; size: .; J: TRBJ2-7; D: TRBD1; CDR3: CASSPRQGANEQYF; DNA: TGTGCCAGCTCACCCCGACAGGGGGCAAACGAGCAGTACTTC
V: TRBV7-2; size: .; J: TRBJ2-7; D: TRBD2; CDR3: CASIKGVAGGFHEQYF; DNA: TGTGCCAGCATCAAAGGGGTAGCGGGGGGGTTCCACGAGCAGTACTTC
V: TRBV9; size: .; J: TRBJ2-3; D: .; CDR3: CATSTGTQVTDTQYF; DNA: TGTGCCACCAGTACCGGGACTCAAGTCACAGATACGCAGTATTTT
V: TRBV19; size: few; J: TRBJ2-5; D: .; CDR3: CASRPGLTQETQYF; DNA: TGTGCCAGCCGTCCGGGACTGACACAAGAGACCCAGTACTTC
V: TRBV19; size: .; J: TRBJ2-1; D: .; CDR3: CASSIGQIYNEQFF; DNA: TGTGCCAGTAGTATTGGGCAAATTTACAATGAGCAGTTCTTC
V: TRBV9; size: .; J: TRBJ2-7; D: .; CDR3: CASSIGQQPYEQYF; DNA: TGTGCCAGCAGCATAGGACAGCAACCCTACGAGCAGTACTTC